This TCR beta chain appears in the sequencing data of a study of OX40 agonist ivuxolimab in advanced cancers. As for the study in general: At 0.01 to 10 mg/kg, ivuxolimab was administered intravenously to patients every 2 weeks. Previous treatment with anti-PD-1, anti-PD-L1 or anti-CTLA-4 therapy was allowed; less than 45% had received some.

As regards this clone: Its antigen is still unknown.

General observations from the study: CD4+ and CD8+ T cells in blood underwent clonal expansion by week 6 at 0.1 to 3.0 mg/kg. The specificity for antigen of the expanded peripheral T cells was not determined.

Data came from immunoSEQ multiplex PCR; TCRdb stores just in-frame clones and leaves some out. In the table there are roughly 87,000 clones, roughly nine tenths of which are singletons. V shed 0 bases and J shed 9 bases, with 12 bases lying between them. Germline-derived CDR1 and CDR2 are GTSNPN and SVGIG (reference sequence). This CDR3 spans 14 amino acids. Sample: CD4+ or CD8+ T cells sorted from blood, taken in a trial of the OX40 agonist ivuxolimab. The sequence came from an adult with an advanced solid tumor such as melanoma, head and neck, liver or kidney cancer. The chain combines TRBV30 with TRBJ1-6; maybe TRBD1 (6 bases). The CDR3 reads CAWSVTGLSSPLHF. CDR3 nucleotide sequence: TGTGCCTGGAGTGTGACAGGTTTAAGTTCACCCCTCCACTTT. Full variable domain (remainder filled in from reference TRBV30 and TRBJ1-6): SQTIHQWPATLVQPVGSPLSLECTVEGTSNPNLYWYRQAAGRGLQLLFYSVGIGQISSEVPQNLSASRPQDRQFILSSKKLLLSDSGFYLCAWSVTGLSSPLHFGNGTRLTVT.